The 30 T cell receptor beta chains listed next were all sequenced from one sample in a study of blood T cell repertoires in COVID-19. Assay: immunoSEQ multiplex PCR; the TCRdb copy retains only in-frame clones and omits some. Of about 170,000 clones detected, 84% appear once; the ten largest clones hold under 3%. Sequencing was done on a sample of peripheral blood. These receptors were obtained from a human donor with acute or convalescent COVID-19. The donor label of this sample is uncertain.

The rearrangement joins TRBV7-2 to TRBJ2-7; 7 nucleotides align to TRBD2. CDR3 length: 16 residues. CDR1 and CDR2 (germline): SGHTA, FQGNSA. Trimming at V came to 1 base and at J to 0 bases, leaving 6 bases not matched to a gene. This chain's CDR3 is CASSLVPSGFSYEQYF. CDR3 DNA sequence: TGTGCCAGCAGCTTAGTCCCTAGCGGCTTCTCCTACGAGCAGTACTTC.

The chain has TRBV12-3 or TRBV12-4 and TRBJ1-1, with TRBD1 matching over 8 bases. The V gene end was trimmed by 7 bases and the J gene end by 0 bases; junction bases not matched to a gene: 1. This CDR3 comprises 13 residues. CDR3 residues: CASKGQVNTEAFF. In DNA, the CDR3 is TGTGCCAGCAAGGGACAGGTGAACACTGAAGCTTTCTTT.

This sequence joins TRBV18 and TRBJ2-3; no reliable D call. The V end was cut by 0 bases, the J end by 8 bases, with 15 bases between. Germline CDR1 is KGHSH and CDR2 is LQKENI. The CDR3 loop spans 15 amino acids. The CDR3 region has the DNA TGTGCCAGCTCACCACCAGGAGACTGGGTTGGTACGCAGTATTTT. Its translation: CASSPPGDWVGTQYF.

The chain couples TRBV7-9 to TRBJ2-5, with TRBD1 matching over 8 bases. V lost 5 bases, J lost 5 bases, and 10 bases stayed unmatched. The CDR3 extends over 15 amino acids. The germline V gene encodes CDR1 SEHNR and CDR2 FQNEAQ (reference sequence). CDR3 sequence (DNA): TGTGCCAGCAGCCCCGGGGGTCAGGGGGCGGAGACCCAGTACTTC. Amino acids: CASSPGGQGAETQYF. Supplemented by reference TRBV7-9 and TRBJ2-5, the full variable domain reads DTGVSQNPRHKITKRGQNVTFRCDPISEHNRLYWYRQTLGQGPEFLTYFQNEAQLEKSRLLSDRFSAERPKGSFSTLEIQRTEQGDSAMYLCASSPGGQGAETQYFGPGTRLLVL.

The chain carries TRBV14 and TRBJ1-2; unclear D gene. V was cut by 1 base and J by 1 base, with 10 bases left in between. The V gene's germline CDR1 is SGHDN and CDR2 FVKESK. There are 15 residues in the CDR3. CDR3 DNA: TGTGCCAGCAGCCAAGGAATCAGTGATAACTATGGCTACACCTTC. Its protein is CASSQGISDNYGYTF.

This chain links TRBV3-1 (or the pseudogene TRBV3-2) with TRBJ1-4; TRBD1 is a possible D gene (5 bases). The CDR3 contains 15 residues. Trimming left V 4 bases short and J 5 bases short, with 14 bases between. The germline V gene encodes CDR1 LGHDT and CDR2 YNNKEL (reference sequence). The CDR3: CASSLQGNTNEKLFF. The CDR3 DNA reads TGTGCCAGCAGCCTTCAGGGAAATACGAATGAAAAACTGTTTTTT.

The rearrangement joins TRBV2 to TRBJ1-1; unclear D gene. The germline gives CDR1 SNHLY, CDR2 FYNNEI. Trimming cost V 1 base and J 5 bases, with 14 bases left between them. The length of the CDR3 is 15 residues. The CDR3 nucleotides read TGTGCCAGCAGTGAAGGAGGGTCCGTGAGGACTGAAGCTTTCTTT. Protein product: CASSEGGSVRTEAFF.

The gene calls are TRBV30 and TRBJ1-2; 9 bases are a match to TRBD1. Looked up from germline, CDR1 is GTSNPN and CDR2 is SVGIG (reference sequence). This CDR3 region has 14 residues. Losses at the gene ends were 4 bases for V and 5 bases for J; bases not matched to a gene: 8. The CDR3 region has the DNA TGTGCCTGGATCGGGGACAGGGCCCCTTATGGCTACACCTTC. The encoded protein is CAWIGDRAPYGYTF.

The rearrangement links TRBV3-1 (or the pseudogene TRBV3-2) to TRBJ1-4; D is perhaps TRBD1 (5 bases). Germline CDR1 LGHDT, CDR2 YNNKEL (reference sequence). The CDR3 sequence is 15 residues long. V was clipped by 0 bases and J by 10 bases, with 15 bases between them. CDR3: CASSQEWGVPGKLFF. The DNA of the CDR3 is TGTGCCAGCAGCCAAGAATGGGGGGTGCCTGGAAAACTGTTTTTT.

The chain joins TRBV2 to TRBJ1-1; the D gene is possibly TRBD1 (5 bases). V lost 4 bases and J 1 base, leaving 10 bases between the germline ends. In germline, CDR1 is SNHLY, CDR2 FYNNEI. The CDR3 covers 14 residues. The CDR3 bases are TGTGCCAGCAGTGTAGCGGACACGAACACTGAAGCTTTCTTT. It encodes CASSVADTNTEAFF.

The CDR3 bases are TGTGCCAGCACCCTGGCCAGCGGGGGACCACCCTACGAGCAGTACTTC. Translated, it gives CASTLASGGPPYEQYF. The J gene is TRBJ2-7, the V gene TRBV14, with 8 nucleotides matching TRBD2. Looked up from germline, CDR1 is SGHDN and CDR2 is FVKESK. Trimming cost V 7 bases and J 2 bases; bases outside gene matches: 13. The CDR3 is 16 amino acids.

The CDR3 sequence is CASSPRLGGHYEQYF. CDR3 nucleotide sequence: TGTGCCAGCAGCCCCCGTCTGGGCGGGCACTACGAGCAGTACTTC. V and J are TRBV11-2 and TRBJ2-7, with D perhaps matching TRBD2 (5 bases). Germline V lookup: CDR1 SGHAT, CDR2 FQNNGV. V shed 5 bases and J shed 3 bases, with 17 bases lying between them. This CDR3 spans 15 amino acids.

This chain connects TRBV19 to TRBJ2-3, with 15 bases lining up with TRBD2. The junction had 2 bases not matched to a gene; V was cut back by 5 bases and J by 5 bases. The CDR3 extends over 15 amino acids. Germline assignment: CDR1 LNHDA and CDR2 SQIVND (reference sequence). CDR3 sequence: CASSPGLAGGDTQYF. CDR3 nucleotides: TGTGCCAGTAGTCCGGGACTAGCGGGAGGAGATACGCAGTATTTT. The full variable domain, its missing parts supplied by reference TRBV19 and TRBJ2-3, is DGGITQSPKYLFRKEGQNVTLSCEQNLNHDAMYWYRQDPGQGLRLIYYSQIVNDFQKGDIAEGYSVSREKKESFPLTVTSAQKNPTAFYLCASSPGLAGGDTQYFGPGTRLTVL.

The CDR3 loop is CASSEGYRGNTEAFF. CDR3 sequence (DNA): TGTGCCAGCAGTGAAGGCTACAGGGGGAACACTGAAGCTTTCTTT. The V and J genes are TRBV6-1 and TRBJ1-1, with 7 bases fitting TRBD1. The CDR3 covers 15 residues. V was pared by 1 base and J by 1 base, with 3 bases of the junction left unmatched. Germline V gene sequence: CDR1 MNHNS, CDR2 SASEGT.

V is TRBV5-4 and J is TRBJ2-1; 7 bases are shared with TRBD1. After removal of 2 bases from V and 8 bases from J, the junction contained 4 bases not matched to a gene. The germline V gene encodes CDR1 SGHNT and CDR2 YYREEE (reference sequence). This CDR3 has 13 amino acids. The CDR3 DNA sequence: TGTGCCAGCAGCTTAGGGGGCGGCTATGAGCAGTTCTTC. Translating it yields CASSLGGGYEQFF.

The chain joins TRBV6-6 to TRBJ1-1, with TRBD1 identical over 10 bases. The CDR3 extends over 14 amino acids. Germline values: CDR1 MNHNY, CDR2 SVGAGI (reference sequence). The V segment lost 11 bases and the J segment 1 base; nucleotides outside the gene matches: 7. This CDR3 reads CAGGTGAGNTEAFF. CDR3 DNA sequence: TGTGCCGGGGGGACAGGGGCCGGGAACACTGAAGCTTTCTTT.

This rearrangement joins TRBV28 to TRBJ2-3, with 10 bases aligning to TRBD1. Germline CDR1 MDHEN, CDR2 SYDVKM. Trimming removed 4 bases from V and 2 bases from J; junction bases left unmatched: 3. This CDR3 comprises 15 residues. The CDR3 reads CASSWGTGVTDTQYF. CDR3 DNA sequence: TGTGCCAGCAGTTGGGGGACAGGGGTCACAGATACGCAGTATTTT.

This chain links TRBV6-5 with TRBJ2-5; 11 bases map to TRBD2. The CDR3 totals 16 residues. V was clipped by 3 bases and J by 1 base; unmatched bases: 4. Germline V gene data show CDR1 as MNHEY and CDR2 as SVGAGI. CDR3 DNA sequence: TGTGCCAGCAGTTATGGGCTAGCGGGGGGCCAAGAGACCCAGTACTTC. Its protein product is CASSYGLAGGQETQYF.

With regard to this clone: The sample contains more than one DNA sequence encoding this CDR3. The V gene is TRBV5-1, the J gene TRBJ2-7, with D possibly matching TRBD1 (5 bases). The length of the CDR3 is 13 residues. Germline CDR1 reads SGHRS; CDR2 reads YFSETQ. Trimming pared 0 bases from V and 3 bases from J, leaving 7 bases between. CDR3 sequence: CASSLGQSYEQYF. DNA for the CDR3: TGCGCCAGCAGCTTGGGACAGAGCTACGAGCAGTACTTC.

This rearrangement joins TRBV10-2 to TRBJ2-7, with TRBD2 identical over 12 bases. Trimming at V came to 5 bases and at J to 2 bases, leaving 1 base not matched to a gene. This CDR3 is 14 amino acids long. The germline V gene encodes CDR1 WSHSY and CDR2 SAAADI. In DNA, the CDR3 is TGCGCCAGCAGTCTAGCGGGGGGGACCTACGAGCAGTACTTC. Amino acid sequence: CASSLAGGTYEQYF.

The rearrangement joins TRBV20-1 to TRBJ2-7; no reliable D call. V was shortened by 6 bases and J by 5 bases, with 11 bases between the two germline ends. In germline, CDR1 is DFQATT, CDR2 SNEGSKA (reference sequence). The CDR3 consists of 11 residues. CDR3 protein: CSASVEHEQYF. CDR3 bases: TGCAGTGCCAGTGTCGAGCACGAGCAGTACTTC.

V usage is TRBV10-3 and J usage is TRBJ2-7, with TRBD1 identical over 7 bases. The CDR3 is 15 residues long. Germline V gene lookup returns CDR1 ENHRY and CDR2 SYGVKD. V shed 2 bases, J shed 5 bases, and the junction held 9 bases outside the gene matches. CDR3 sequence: CAISEGRGTTDEQYF. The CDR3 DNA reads TGTGCCATCAGTGAGGGCAGGGGGACAACTGACGAGCAGTACTTC.

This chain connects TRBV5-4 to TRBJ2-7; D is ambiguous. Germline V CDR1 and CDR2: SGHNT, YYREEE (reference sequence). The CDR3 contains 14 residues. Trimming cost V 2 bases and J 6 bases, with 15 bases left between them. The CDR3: CASSLSSIALEQYF. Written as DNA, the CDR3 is TGTGCCAGCAGCTTAAGTTCTATTGCGCTCGAGCAGTACTTC. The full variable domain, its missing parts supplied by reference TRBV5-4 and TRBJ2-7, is ETGVTQSPTHLIKTRGQQVTLRCSSQSGHNTVSWYQQALGQGPQFIFQYYREEENGRGNFPPRFSGLQFPNYSSELNVNALELDDSALYLCASSLSSIALEQYFGPGTRLTVT.

The DNA of the CDR3 is TGTGCCAGCAGAGGGACAGGGGACTCACCCCTCCACTTT. This encodes CASRGTGDSPLHF. This rearrangement joins TRBV27 to TRBJ1-6; 10 nucleotides line up with TRBD1. V lost 6 bases, J lost 10 bases, and 3 bases stayed unmatched. The CDR3 extends over 13 amino acids. Germline loops: CDR1 MNHEY, CDR2 SMNVEV (reference sequence).

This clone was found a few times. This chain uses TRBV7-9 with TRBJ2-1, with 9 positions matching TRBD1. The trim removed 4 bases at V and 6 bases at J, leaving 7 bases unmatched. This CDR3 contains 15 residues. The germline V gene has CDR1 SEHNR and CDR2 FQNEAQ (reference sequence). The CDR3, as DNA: TGTGCCAGCAGCTATACGGGACAGGGAAGCAATGAGCAGTTCTTC. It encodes CASSYTGQGSNEQFF.

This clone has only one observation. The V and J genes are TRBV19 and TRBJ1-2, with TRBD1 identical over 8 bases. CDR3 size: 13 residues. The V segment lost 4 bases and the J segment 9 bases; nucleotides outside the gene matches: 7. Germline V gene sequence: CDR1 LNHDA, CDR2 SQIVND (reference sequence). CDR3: CASSRKDRGSYTF. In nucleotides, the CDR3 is TGTGCCAGTAGTAGAAAAGACAGGGGTAGCTACACCTTC. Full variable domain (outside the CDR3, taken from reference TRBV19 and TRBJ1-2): DGGITQSPKYLFRKEGQNVTLSCEQNLNHDAMYWYRQDPGQGLRLIYYSQIVNDFQKGDIAEGYSVSREKKESFPLTVTSAQKNPTAFYLCASSRKDRGSYTFGSGTRLTVV.

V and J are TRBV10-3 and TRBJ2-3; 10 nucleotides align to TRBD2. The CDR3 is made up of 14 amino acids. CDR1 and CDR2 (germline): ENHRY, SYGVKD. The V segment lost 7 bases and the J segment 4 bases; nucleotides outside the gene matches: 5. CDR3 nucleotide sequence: TGTGCCATCACCCCTAGCGGGAGCGCAGATACGCAGTATTTT. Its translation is CAITPSGSADTQYF.

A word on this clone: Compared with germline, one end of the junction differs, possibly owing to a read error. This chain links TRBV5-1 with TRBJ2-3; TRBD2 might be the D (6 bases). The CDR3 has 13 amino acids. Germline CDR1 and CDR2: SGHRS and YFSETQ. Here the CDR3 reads CASRLGGPDTQYF. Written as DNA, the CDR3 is TGCGCCAGCAGATTGGGAGGTCCAGATACGCAGTATTTT.

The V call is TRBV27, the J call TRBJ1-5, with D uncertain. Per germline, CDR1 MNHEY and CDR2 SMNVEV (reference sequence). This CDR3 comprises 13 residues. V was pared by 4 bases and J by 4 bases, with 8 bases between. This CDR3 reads CASSWRENQPQHF. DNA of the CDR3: TGTGCCAGCAGTTGGAGGGAAAATCAGCCCCAGCATTTT.

CDR3 sequence reads: CSVEVWDGGVYEQYF. As DNA, the CDR3 is TGCAGCGTTGAAGTCTGGGACGGGGGGGTCTACGAGCAGTACTTC. This chain connects TRBV29-1 to TRBJ2-7; 8 bases line up with TRBD2. J gave up 3 bases and V 1 base, and 8 bases lay outside the gene matches. CDR3 length equals 15 residues. The germline gives CDR1 SQVTM, CDR2 ANQGSEA.